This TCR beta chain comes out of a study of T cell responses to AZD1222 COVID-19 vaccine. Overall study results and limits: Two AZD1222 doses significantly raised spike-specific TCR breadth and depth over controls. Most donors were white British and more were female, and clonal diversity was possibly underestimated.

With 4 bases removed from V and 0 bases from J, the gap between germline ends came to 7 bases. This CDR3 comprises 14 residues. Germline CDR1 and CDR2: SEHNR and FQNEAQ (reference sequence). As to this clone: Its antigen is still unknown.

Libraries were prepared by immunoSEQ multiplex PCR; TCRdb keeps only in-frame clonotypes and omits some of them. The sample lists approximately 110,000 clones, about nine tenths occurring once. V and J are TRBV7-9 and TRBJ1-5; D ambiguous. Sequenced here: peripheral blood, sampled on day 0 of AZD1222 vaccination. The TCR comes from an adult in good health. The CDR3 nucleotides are TGTGCCAGCAGCTCCGAGCGTAGCAATCAGCCCCAGCATTTT. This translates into CASSSERSNQPQHF.